This passage covers 32 T cell receptor beta chains from one sample sequenced in a study of siplizumab effects on memory and regulatory T cells. Data came from immunoSEQ multiplex PCR; TCRdb stores just in-frame clones and leaves some out. The table includes about 120,000 clones, around 94% detected once. Sequences were obtained from non-Treg CD4+ T cells sorted from blood. These receptors all come from a human donor in good health.

The J gene is TRBJ2-4, the V gene TRBV28; D gene ambiguous. V lost 6 bases, J lost 8 bases, and 14 bases lay in between. The germline CDR1 and CDR2 sequences are MDHEN and SYDVKM. There are 13 residues in the CDR3. The CDR3 DNA reads as TGTGCCAGCAGGGAGACGGGTTCGGACATTCAGTACTTC. Encoded protein: CASRETGSDIQYF.

V usage is TRBV6-5 and J usage is TRBJ1-1, with D tentatively TRBD1 (6 bases). The CDR3 consists of 14 residues. Trimming shortened V by 6 bases and J by 6 bases, and 17 bases separated the two germline ends. Germline-derived CDR1 and CDR2 are MNHEY and SVGAGI. CDR3 coding DNA: TGTGCCAGCAGCCAGGGGCAGGGAGGCGCTGAAGCTTTCTTT. Residues: CASSQGQGGAEAFF.

The chain couples TRBV7-2 to TRBJ2-2; D uncertain. The CDR3 sequence is 15 residues long. Germline V CDR1 and CDR2: SGHTA, FQGNSA. The V end lost 1 base, the J end lost 4 bases, and 10 bases lay between the germline ends. The CDR3 protein is CASSLVAAATGELFF. As DNA, the CDR3 is TGTGCCAGCAGCTTAGTAGCAGCTGCCACCGGGGAGCTGTTTTTT.

This clone was counted only a few times. The V call is TRBV30, the J call TRBJ1-1, with unresolved D. The CDR3 is 16 residues long. The V gene lost 2 bases and the J gene lost 5 bases, with 21 bases spanning the gap. Germline V gene lookup returns CDR1 GTSNPN and CDR2 SVGIG (reference sequence). The CDR3 reads CAWSPPPWARGTEAFF. The DNA of the CDR3 is TGTGCCTGGAGTCCTCCCCCCTGGGCCCGTGGAACTGAAGCTTTCTTT. Filled out from reference TRBV30 and TRBJ1-1, the complete variable domain reads SQTIHQWPATLVQPVGSPLSLECTVEGTSNPNLYWYRQAAGRGLQLLFYSVGIGQISSEVPQNLSASRPQDRQFILSSKKLLLSDSGFYLCAWSPPPWARGTEAFFGQGTRLTVV.

This rearrangement joins TRBV28 to TRBJ1-4, with 8 bases fitting TRBD1. The length of the CDR3 is 13 residues. In germline, CDR1 is MDHEN, CDR2 SYDVKM. V shed 9 bases and J 5 bases; nucleotides not matched to a gene: 5. CDR3 sequence reads: CASRRQGNEKLFF. The CDR3 DNA reads TGTGCCAGTCGGAGACAGGGGAATGAAAAACTGTTTTTT.

The chain is built from TRBV18 and TRBJ2-5, with unresolved D. Per germline, CDR1 KGHSH and CDR2 LQKENI. Trimming took 6 bases from V and 1 from J, leaving 9 bases between them. The CDR3 spans 13 residues. The chain's CDR3 is CASSTDLQETQYF. CDR3 sequence (DNA): TGTGCCAGCTCTACGGACCTCCAAGAGACCCAGTACTTC.

This chain connects TRBV5-1 to TRBJ1-3; D gene unclear. V was shortened by 4 bases and J by 11 bases, with 19 bases between the two germline ends. The CDR3 has 14 residues. CDR1 is SGHRS and CDR2 is YFSETQ in the germline V gene. The CDR3 reads CASSPGSASNAIYF. The DNA of the CDR3 is TGCGCCAGCAGCCCCGGGTCCGCTAGTAACGCCATATATTTT.

Written as DNA, the CDR3 is TGCGCCAGCAGCGTCCCTAGCGGGTCCTACGAGCAGTACTTC. Protein: CASSVPSGSYEQYF. The rearrangement uses TRBV5-1 and TRBJ2-7; 8 bases map to TRBD2. Germline loops: CDR1 SGHRS, CDR2 YFSETQ. The CDR3 consists of 14 residues. Trimming cost V 4 bases and J 1 base; bases outside gene matches: 4.

The rearrangement uses TRBV5-1 and TRBJ2-2, with D hard to call. CDR3 length: 15 residues. V was pared by 0 bases and J by 4 bases, with 10 bases between. Germline V gives CDR1 SGHRS, CDR2 YFSETQ. The CDR3 sequence is CASSLGSQITGELFF. The CDR3 DNA follows: TGCGCCAGCAGCTTGGGTTCCCAGATCACCGGGGAGCTGTTTTTT.

This chain connects TRBV19 to TRBJ1-2, with D unresolved. Germline lookup yields CDR1 LNHDA and CDR2 SQIVND (reference sequence). Trimming took 3 bases from V and 7 from J, leaving 15 bases between them. The CDR3 is 14 amino acids. In DNA, the CDR3 is TGTGCCAGTAGTATTTTTGAGGGAAGCGGTGGCTACACCTTC. Translation: CASSIFEGSGGYTF.

The table lists this clone with a count of one. The rearrangement joins TRBV10-2 to TRBJ2-2; 13 nucleotides align to TRBD2. The CDR3 extends over 17 amino acids. V shed 8 bases, J shed 2 bases, and the junction held 8 bases outside the gene matches. Per the germline V gene, CDR1 is WSHSY and CDR2 is SAAADI. The CDR3 nucleotides read TGCGCCAGCGGGAGGACTAGCGGGAGAGGTAACACCGGGGAGCTGTTTTTT. As protein: CASGRTSGRGNTGELFF.

The chain uses TRBV7-8 and TRBJ2-1; D remains unclear. CDR1 is SGHVS, CDR2 FQNEAQ, per germline. This CDR3 has 15 amino acids. The V end was cut by 3 bases, the J end by 6 bases, with 15 bases between. Here the CDR3 reads CASSFPLRLGNEQFF. Here the CDR3 DNA reads TGTGCCAGCAGCTTTCCCCTGAGACTGGGCAATGAGCAGTTCTTC.

The gene calls are TRBV6-1 and TRBJ1-2; a possible D gene is TRBD1 (6 bases). Germline CDR1 MNHNS, CDR2 SASEGT. The CDR3 has 12 residues. The V gene lost 8 bases and the J gene lost 4 bases, with 11 bases spanning the gap. CDR3 loop: CASESDSYGYTF. In nucleotides, the CDR3 is TGTGCCAGCGAATCGGACAGCTATGGCTACACCTTC.

This sequence joins TRBV7-9 and TRBJ2-5; TRBD1 agrees at 10 bases. J gave up 4 bases and V 5 bases, and 1 base lay outside the gene matches. Per germline, CDR1 SEHNR and CDR2 FQNEAQ (reference sequence). The CDR3 has 13 amino acids. DNA of the CDR3: TGTGCCAGCAGCCGGGACAGGGGAGAGACCCAGTACTTC. This sequence encodes CASSRDRGETQYF.

This chain uses TRBV7-8 with TRBJ1-1; D is uncertain. This CDR3 is built from 18 residues. Germline-derived CDR1 and CDR2 are SGHVS and FQNEAQ. V lost 4 bases, J lost 2 bases, and 23 bases lay in between. As DNA, the CDR3 is TGTGCCAGCAGCTCCCCTCCTGACTCCTCAAGGCGTAACACTGAAGCTTTCTTT. It translates to CASSSPPDSSRRNTEAFF.

This rearrangement joins TRBV9 to TRBJ2-3, with 8 bases that match TRBD2. V lost 0 bases, J lost 2 bases, and 11 bases stayed unmatched. Germline CDR1 is SGDLS and CDR2 is YYNGEE. This CDR3 has 18 amino acids. The CDR3 spells CASSVGGGTLFSTDTQYF. In DNA form, the CDR3 reads TGTGCCAGCAGCGTAGGCGGGGGGACCCTATTTTCCACAGATACGCAGTATTTT. Filled out from reference TRBV9 and TRBJ2-3, the complete variable domain reads DSGVTQTPKHLITATGQRVTLRCSPRSGDLSVYWYQQSLDQGLQFLIQYYNGEERAKGNILERFSAQQFPDLHSELNLSSLELGDSALYFCASSVGGGTLFSTDTQYFGPGTRLTVL.

This rearrangement joins TRBV29-1 to TRBJ2-2, with D possibly TRBD1 on 5 matching bases. V lost 6 bases and J 5 bases, leaving 22 bases between the germline ends. Germline loops: CDR1 SQVTM, CDR2 ANQGSEA. The CDR3 extends over 16 amino acids. The CDR3: CSVIPWTYRGTGELFF. Here the CDR3 DNA reads TGCAGCGTAATACCGTGGACCTATAGGGGTACCGGGGAGCTGTTTTTT.

The chain couples TRBV29-1 to TRBJ2-1, with 15 nucleotides matching TRBD2. After removal of 6 bases from V and 0 bases from J, the junction contained 9 bases not matched to a gene. The CDR3 is made up of 18 amino acids. CDR1 is SQVTM and CDR2 is ANQGSEA in the germline V gene. DNA of the CDR3: TGCAGCGTCCTGGGACTAGCGGGAGGCCAGAGCTCCTACAATGAGCAGTTCTTC. Its protein is CSVLGLAGGQSSYNEQFF.

The chain is built from TRBV20-1 and TRBJ2-5; D not resolved. Germline values: CDR1 DFQATT, CDR2 SNEGSKA (reference sequence). The CDR3 is made up of 10 amino acids. The ends were cut back, 5 bases at V and 1 base at J, with 2 bases in the middle. Here the CDR3 DNA reads TGCAGTGCTGCCCAAGAGACCCAGTACTTC. It is translated as CSAAQETQYF.

The gene calls are TRBV5-8 and TRBJ2-3; the D gene is possibly TRBD2 (6 bases). In germline, CDR1 is SGHTS, CDR2 YDEGEE. This CDR3 has 16 residues. The V end was cut by 5 bases, the J end by 2 bases, with 18 bases between. CDR3 in amino acids: CASSLAASVHTDTQYF. The CDR3 nucleotides are TGTGCCAGCAGTCTTGCTGCTAGCGTACACACAGATACGCAGTATTTT.

CDR3 nucleotide sequence: TGTGCCAGCAGCAAGAACACCGGGGAGCTGTTTTTT. It translates to CASSKNTGELFF. This chain links TRBV4-2 with TRBJ2-2, with unresolved D. From germline, CDR1 is LGHNA and CDR2 YNFKEQ. This CDR3 is 12 amino acids long. The V gene lost 5 bases and the J gene lost 1 base, with 2 bases spanning the gap.

This sequence joins TRBV11-2 and TRBJ2-1, with 8 bases matching TRBD2. The V gene end was trimmed by 0 bases and the J gene end by 2 bases; junction bases not matched to a gene: 3. Per germline, CDR1 SGHAT and CDR2 FQNNGV. The CDR3 extends over 16 amino acids. The CDR3 loop is CASSLDWTSTYNEQFF. Here the CDR3 DNA reads TGTGCCAGCAGCTTAGATTGGACTAGCACCTACAATGAGCAGTTCTTC.

The V call is TRBV7-6, the J call TRBJ1-3; tentatively, D is TRBD1 (5 bases). Trimming stripped 0 bases from V and 4 bases from J, with 7 bases between. Germline V gene data show CDR1 as SGHVS and CDR2 as FNYEAQ. CDR3 length equals 14 residues. The CDR3 region is CASSLAGAGNTIYF. The CDR3 nucleotides read TGTGCCAGCAGCTTAGCAGGGGCCGGAAACACCATATATTTT.

The rearrangement links TRBV9 to TRBJ1-5, with 7 bases that match TRBD1. Per germline, CDR1 SGDLS and CDR2 YYNGEE. J was trimmed by 0 bases and V by 3 bases; bases with no gene match: 24. CDR3 length: 22 amino acids. The DNA of the CDR3 is TGTGCCAGCAGCGAGGGTCCCGCGGGTGGACAGGCAGGGAAATATAGCAATCAGCCCCAGCATTTT. Protein: CASSEGPAGGQAGKYSNQPQHF.

The chain has TRBV4-2 and TRBJ2-5; the D is unclear. Germline CDR1 LGHNA, CDR2 YNFKEQ. The CDR3 extends over 12 amino acids. Trimming took off 6 bases at V and 3 bases at J, with 8 bases between the two ends. Here the CDR3 DNA reads TGTGCCAGCAGTCCTTCGGAAGAGACCCAGTACTTC. Amino acid sequence: CASSPSEETQYF.

The rearrangement links TRBV6-1 to TRBJ1-5; 8 nucleotides align to TRBD1. J lost 7 bases, V lost 4 bases, and 6 bases had no gene match. CDR1 and CDR2 (germline): MNHNS, SASEGT. CDR3 length: 14 amino acids. CDR3 nucleotides: TGTGCCAGCAGTGCTACAGGGGGAGGACAGCCCCAGCATTTT. Translation: CASSATGGGQPQHF.

This chain links TRBV19 with TRBJ1-2; 9 nucleotides line up with TRBD1. CDR1 is LNHDA and CDR2 is SQIVND in the germline V gene (reference sequence). This CDR3 region has 12 residues. With V trimmed by 9 bases and J by 4 bases, 3 bases remained unmatched. The DNA for the CDR3 is TGTGCCAGCAGGGACAGGGTCTATGGCTACACCTTC. Residues: CASRDRVYGYTF.

This sequence joins TRBV28 and TRBJ2-2, with D unclear. This CDR3 contains 13 residues. CDR1 and CDR2 (germline): MDHEN, SYDVKM. V was pared by 6 bases and J by 0 bases, with 5 bases between. The DNA of the CDR3 is TGTGCCAGCAGGACAACGAACACCGGGGAGCTGTTTTTT. Protein sequence: CASRTTNTGELFF.

This chain links TRBV10-3 with TRBJ2-3; D might be TRBD1 or TRBD2, each matching 6 bases. V shed 2 bases and J shed 6 bases, with 9 bases lying between them. This CDR3 has 13 amino acids. Per the germline V gene, CDR1 is ENHRY and CDR2 is SYGVKD. CDR3 DNA sequence: TGTGCCATCAGTGAGAGGGGGGTGGATACGCAGTATTTT. This sequence encodes CAISERGVDTQYF.

The chain uses TRBV2 and TRBJ2-2; TRBD2 aligns across 7 bases. This CDR3 has 16 residues. Germline CDR1 is SNHLY and CDR2 is FYNNEI. The J segment lost 0 bases and the V segment lost 6 bases, leaving 7 bases of the junction unmatched. The CDR3 spells CASSALAGPNTGELFF. For the CDR3, the DNA is TGTGCCAGCAGCGCTTTAGCGGGCCCGAACACCGGGGAGCTGTTTTTT.

The gene calls are TRBV5-1 and TRBJ2-7; D gene ambiguous. V lost 1 base and J lost 2, with 4 bases in between. Germline assignment: CDR1 SGHRS and CDR2 YFSETQ. The length of the CDR3 is 12 residues. Here the CDR3 DNA reads TGCGCCAGCAGCTTGTACGCCTACGAGCAGTACTTC. Encoded protein: CASSLYAYEQYF.

The chain has TRBV5-1 and TRBJ2-7; D may be TRBD2 (5 bases). The CDR3 contains 16 residues. CDR1 is SGHRS and CDR2 is YFSETQ in the germline V gene. V lost 3 bases and J lost 0, with 16 bases in between. DNA of the CDR3: TGCGCCAGCAGCTCCCCTGGAGGAAGTAGCTCCTACGAGCAGTACTTC. Its translation is CASSSPGGSSSYEQYF.